This T cell receptor (beta chain) stems from a study of human T cells and chemical hapten exposure. Study-wide background: Diphenylcyclopropenone doses were given weekly to the scalps of patients across the approximately 24-week study. Regarding the study as a whole: Positively correlated with patch test score were the counts of PT1 expanded TCRs.

This clonotype appeared many times. Its antigen is not known. CDR3 length equals 16 residues. J was trimmed by 6 bases and V by 1 base; bases with no gene match: 8. The germline CDR1 and CDR2 sequences are SGHTA and FQGNSA. Individual cDNA molecules in this library carried unique molecular identifiers. Source study methods: Sample TCR totals centred on a median of approximately 95,000, ranging about 20,000 to 700,000. TCRdb used MiXCR to reprocess the RACE reads, holding one entry per CDR3 protein. TCRdb's processing, not the authors', yielded these V and J calls. The profile shows around 75,000 distinct CDR3 sequences, roughly 10% of them singletons. Time point specified: patch test 1, 2 weeks after DPC sensitization. Indicated treatment: therapeutic diphenylcyclopropenone sensitization with weekly scalp DPC.

This TCR was sampled from a woman aged 55-69 years with alopecia areata. Some clones in this sample may be carry-over from other donors' samples. The gene calls are TRBV7-2 and TRBJ2-1; 8 bases line up with TRBD2. The sample here was whole blood, taken in connection with sensitization to the hapten diphenylcyclopropenone (DPC). Here the CDR3 reads CASSLGLRAGVNEQFF. The CDR3 bases are TGTGCCAGCAGCTTAGGGCTGCGAGCGGGGGTCAATGAGCAGTTCTTC.